A selection of T cell receptor beta chains follows, all from one sample in a study of T cell responses to AZD1222 COVID-19 vaccine. Clones were sequenced by immunoSEQ multiplex PCR, and TCRdb holds only the in-frame ones, with some missing. The sample shows about 75,000 clones, around 88% of them seen only once. Material: peripheral blood, obtained 28 days after the second dose of the MenACWY control vaccine. The receptors stem from an adult who received the MenACWY meningococcal vaccine as a control. CDR3s include the opening cysteine and the closing phenylalanine or tryptophan.

j_gene	len	v_gene	CDR3aa
TRBJ2-1	13	TRBV19	CASSMAGSNEQFF
TRBJ1-3	15	TRBV5-6	CASSLERVSGNTIYF
TRBJ2-2	17	TRBV11-3	CASSLNPGTENTGELFF
TRBJ1-4	14	TRBV28	CATTLTGYDEKLFF
TRBJ2-5	15	TRBV7-9	CASSLNFAKLETQYF
TRBJ1-5	16	TRBV18	CASSPLGQGSNQPQHF
TRBJ2-6	15	TRBV6-5	CASTDSYAGANVLTF
TRBJ2-5	17	TRBV4-1	CASSQEAGLAGKETQYF
TRBJ2-3	16	TRBV6-2/TRBV6-3	CASSKTRTGDTDTQYF
TRBJ1-6	15	TRBV7-2	CASSFGDREYSPLHF
TRBJ1-5	14	TRBV3-1/TRBV3-2	CASSQVGTNQPQHF
TRBJ2-7	14	TRBV11-2	CASSSSDFTYEQYF
TRBJ1-1	11	TRBV2	CAGRKGAEAFF
TRBJ1-1	12	TRBV6-5	CASGLSGTEAFF
TRBJ2-3	14	TRBV6-5	CASSNRGPTDTQYF
TRBJ1-6	15	TRBV24-1	CATSERDGGNSPLHF
TRBJ1-3	16	TRBV4-1	CASSQAGGEPGNTIYF
TRBJ2-1	14	TRBV19	CASSKAGEDNEQFF
TRBJ1-2	13	TRBV28	CASSEQPGYGYTF
TRBJ2-2	15	TRBV5-1	CASSSDSPRTGELFF
TRBJ1-2	14	TRBV6-5	CASTTGTAIYGYTF
TRBJ1-1	14	TRBV6-5	CASRDGGENTEAFF
TRBJ2-2	14	TRBV7-2	CASSAQGLGGELFF
TRBJ1-6	17	TRBV5-1	CASSHQGRGEYNSPLHF
TRBJ1-1	12	TRBV7-8	CASSQGGYEAFF
TRBJ2-3	17	TRBV4-1	CASSQAADLASTDTQYF
TRBJ1-1	15	TRBV3-1/TRBV3-2	CASSQEQTGRTEAFF
TRBJ1-6	14	TRBV5-1	CASSFDGPNSPLHF
TRBJ2-7	14	TRBV14	CASSQNRYSYEQYF
TRBJ1-5	16	TRBV6-1	CASSEGYGQWRQPQHF
TRBJ2-5	14	TRBV2	CASRPSGAKETQYF
TRBJ1-1	13	TRBV7-2	CASSLGGDTEAFF
TRBJ1-6	12	TRBV5-4	CASSGGNSPLHF
TRBJ2-7	15	TRBV3-1/TRBV3-2	CASSQDDPGGYEQYF
TRBJ2-5	16	TRBV11-2	CASSPAGLAVQETQYF
TRBJ2-1	14	TRBV5-4	CASSLRGEYNEQFF
TRBJ1-2	14	TRBV5-1	CASSDRTGDYGYTF
TRBJ1-5	12	TRBV30	CAWSGGNQPQHF
TRBJ1-6	15	TRBV4-1	CASSQVGVNNSPLHF
TRBJ1-5	18	TRBV27	CASSRGSTGFLSNQPQHF
TRBJ1-3	13	TRBV15	CATSPGTGNTIYF
TRBJ2-1	13	TRBV29-1	CSVGARTNNEQFF
TRBJ1-3	14	TRBV19	CASSFQGSGNTIYF
TRBJ1-1	13	TRBV18	CASSPAMNTEAFF
TRBJ1-5	16	TRBV2	CASRRDRDYSNQPQHF
TRBJ2-1	16	TRBV28	CASSPRGAGASNEQFF
TRBJ1-1	14	TRBV19	CASTLTPGGTEAFF
TRBJ1-2	13	TRBV10-3	CAISPPGDYGYTF
TRBJ1-5	15	TRBV3-1/TRBV3-2	CASSQRAGDNQPQHF
TRBJ1-6	14	TRBV5-1	CASRRAGLESPLHF
TRBJ1-5	16	TRBV19	CASSIKGPDSNQPQHF
TRBJ1-1	16	TRBV14	CASSQDRLGAGGKTFF
TRBJ2-2	15	TRBV7-8	CASSRDRTNTGELFF
TRBJ1-2	16	TRBV3-1/TRBV3-2	CASSRTGANGNYGYTF
TRBJ2-7	14	TRBV3-1/TRBV3-2	CASSPQTGEYEQYF
TRBJ2-1	15	TRBV5-5	CASSLEGDHHNEQFF
TRBJ2-3	15	TRBV10-1	CAGPQGAASTDTQYF
TRBJ2-1	15	TRBV29-1	CSVEGLAGPYNEQFF